A selection of T cell receptor beta chains follows, all from one sample in a study of cytomegalovirus exposure and HLA in healthy donors. This table comes from immunoSEQ multiplex PCR, and its TCRdb copy is limited to in-frame clones, with some not included. The sample consists of hundreds of thousands of clones, around 80% of them appearing once. The sequenced material came from PBMCs. These receptors were obtained from a male donor in good health and CMV-seronegative. CDR3s include the opening cysteine and the closing phenylalanine or tryptophan. Each record gives: V gene, clone size, D gene, CDR3 length, J gene, CDR3 protein, CDR3 DNA. D genes are given only for firm matches. Rows give clone size only sometimes, using once, few, many, or a class for an expanded clone.

>TRBV11-1|NA|NA|11|TRBJ2-7
CASSRSYEQYF
TGTGCCAGCAGCCGCTCCTACGAGCAGTACTTC
>TRBV7-9|NA|TRBD1|15|TRBJ1-1
CASSLLTGIVTEAFF
TGTGCCAGCAGCCTTTTGACAGGGATTGTCACTGAAGCTTTCTTT
>TRBV5-1|few|NA|15|TRBJ1-3
CASSLAGGSGNTIYF
TGCGCCAGCAGCTTGGCGGGGGGCAGTGGAAACACCATATATTTT
>TRBV7-3|NA|NA|14|TRBJ2-7
CASSLDRGAYEQYF
TGTGCCAGCAGCTTAGATCGCGGGGCCTACGAGCAGTACTTC
>TRBV7-9|few|TRBD1|15|TRBJ1-1
CASSQPTGWYTEAFF
TGTGCCAGCAGCCAACCGACAGGGTGGTACACTGAAGCTTTCTTT
>TRBV7-5|few|NA|15|TRBJ1-1
CARSWVRGVHTEAFF
TGTGCCAGAAGCTGGGTCAGGGGGGTTCATACTGAAGCTTTCTTT
>TRBV19|NA|NA|13|TRBJ2-3
CATVRRDTDTQYF
TGTGCCACAGTCCGCAGGGACACAGATACGCAGTATTTT
>TRBV19|few|TRBD1|12|TRBJ1-1
CASSYGQGEAFF
TGTGCCAGTAGTTACGGACAGGGTGAAGCTTTCTTT
>TRBV11-2|few|NA|13|TRBJ2-3
CASSSQGTDTQYF
TGTGCCAGCAGCTCTCAGGGTACAGATACGCAGTATTTT
>TRBV2|NA|NA|14|TRBJ1-1
CASQRAGGNTEAFF
TGTGCCAGCCAGAGGGCGGGGGGTAACACTGAAGCTTTCTTT
>TRBV5-1|NA|TRBD2|16|TRBJ2-3
CASSPRSGGFTDTQYF
TGCGCCAGCAGCCCACGGAGCGGGGGGTTTACAGATACGCAGTATTTT
>TRBV5-1|NA|TRBD1|13|TRBJ1-1
CASRSGDRDRAFF
TGCGCCAGCAGATCGGGAGACAGGGACCGGGCTTTCTTT
>TRBV7-3|NA|NA|14|TRBJ2-1
CASSPLTRQEEQFF
TGTGCCAGCAGCCCCTTGACTAGGCAGGAGGAGCAGTTCTTC
>TRBV6-5|NA|NA|15|TRBJ1-5
CASSYDYSHNQPQHF
TGTGCCAGCAGTTACGACTACAGCCACAATCAGCCCCAGCATTTT
>TRBV19|NA|TRBD2|14|TRBJ2-1
CASSIRTSNNEQFF
TGTGCCAGTAGTATACGGACTAGCAACAATGAGCAGTTCTTC
>TRBV7-9|NA|TRBD2|14|TRBJ2-1
CASRNGTSADEQFF
TGTGCCAGCAGGAATGGGACTAGCGCGGATGAGCAGTTCTTC
>TRBV6-4|NA|NA|14|TRBJ2-2
CASSDGPYTGELFF
TGTGCCAGCAGTGACGGCCCATACACCGGGGAGCTGTTTTTT
>TRBV2|few|NA|14|TRBJ1-1
CASSEDMGGAEAFF
TGTGCCAGCAGTGAAGACATGGGAGGGGCTGAAGCTTTCTTT
>TRBV6-5|NA|NA|15|TRBJ2-4
CASIDGQGGRNIQYF
TGTGCCAGCATCGATGGACAGGGAGGGCGAAACATTCAGTACTTC
>TRBV2|NA|TRBD1|14|TRBJ2-7
CASQTGELSYEQYF
TGTGCCAGCCAGACAGGGGAATTATCCTACGAGCAGTACTTC
>TRBV5-6|once|TRBD2|15|TRBJ2-2
CASSFEREGPGELFF
TGTGCCAGCAGCTTTGAGCGGGAGGGCCCCGGGGAGCTGTTTTTT
>TRBV18|NA|TRBD1|15|TRBJ2-7
CASSPAGQVSYEQYF
TGTGCCAGCTCACCAGCGGGACAGGTATCCTACGAGCAGTACTTC
>TRBV29-1|NA|NA|15|TRBJ2-7
CSVTGRTGTSYEQYF
TGCAGCGTCACGGGGAGGACAGGAACCTCCTACGAGCAGTACTTC
>TRBV18|NA|TRBD2|13|TRBJ2-7
CASSPGTNYEQYF
TGTGCCAGCTCCCCTGGGACTAATTACGAGCAGTACTTC
>TRBV19|NA|TRBD2|16|TRBJ2-2
CASTLGLAGVTGELFF
TGTGCCAGTACCCTCGGGCTAGCGGGAGTCACCGGGGAGCTGTTTTTT
>TRBV2|NA|NA|14|TRBJ2-2
CASIQYRATGELFF
TGTGCCAGCATCCAGTACAGGGCCACCGGGGAGCTGTTTTTT
>TRBV30|few|NA|14|TRBJ1-5
CAWSVGGKDQPQHF
TGTGCCTGGAGTGTCGGAGGAAAGGACCAGCCCCAGCATTTT
>TRBV14|NA|NA|11|TRBJ2-7
CASSRLHEQYF
TGTGCCAGCAGCCGACTTCACGAGCAGTACTTC
>TRBV6-5|NA|NA|14|TRBJ1-4
CASSYTSQFEKLFF
TGTGCCAGCAGTTACACCAGTCAATTTGAAAAACTGTTTTTT
>TRBV7-2|NA|NA|16|TRBJ2-3
CASSLAGVSVTDTQYF
TGTGCCAGCAGCTTAGCGGGAGTGTCTGTCACAGATACGCAGTATTTT
>TRBV7-8|NA|NA|16|TRBJ1-5
CASSLAERMSNQPQHF
TGTGCCAGCAGCTTAGCGGAGAGGATGAGCAATCAGCCCCAGCATTTT
>TRBV28|NA|NA|14|TRBJ1-4
CASSLTGTGEKLFF
TGTGCCAGCAGTCTTACAGGGACGGGCGAAAAACTGTTTTTT
>TRBV5-4|NA|TRBD1|14|TRBJ1-1
CAESTGGGNTEAFF
TGTGCCGAATCAACAGGGGGCGGGAACACTGAAGCTTTCTTT
>TRBV7-7|NA|NA|13|TRBJ2-1
CASSFLGNNEQFF
TGTGCTAGCAGCTTCCTAGGAAACAATGAGCAGTTCTTC
>TRBV2|NA|TRBD2|15|TRBJ2-3
CASSPSGTSLDTQYF
TGTGCCAGCAGTCCTTCCGGGACTAGTCTGGATACGCAGTATTTT
>TRBV7-8|NA|NA|15|TRBJ1-5
CASSPTRDNGRPQHF
TGTGCCAGCAGTCCCACCCGGGACAACGGACGGCCCCAGCATTTT
>TRBV7-2|NA|NA|12|TRBJ2-2
CASSFYTGELFF
TGTGCCAGCAGCTTTTATACCGGGGAGCTGTTTTTT
>TRBV4-1|few|NA|16|TRBJ1-4
CASSQVKQGGDEKLFF
TGCGCCAGCAGCCAAGTCAAGCAGGGTGGGGATGAAAAACTGTTTTTT
>TRBV5-1|NA|NA|17|TRBJ2-6
CASSPVVRVSGANVLTF
TGCGCCAGCAGCCCGGTAGTTCGGGTCTCTGGGGCCAACGTCCTGACTTTC
>TRBV6-6|few|TRBD1|15|TRBJ2-2
CASSYVGQGAGELFF
TGTGCCAGCAGTTACGTGGGACAGGGGGCCGGGGAGCTGTTTTTT
>TRBV15|NA|NA|19|TRBJ2-6
CATSRDRRAPRSGANVLTF
TGTGCCACCAGCAGAGATAGGAGGGCTCCCCGCTCTGGGGCCAACGTCCTGACTTTC
>TRBV10-2|NA|TRBD2|15|TRBJ2-3
CASSALAGSSGTQYF
TGCGCCAGCAGTGCGCTAGCGGGGTCGAGCGGTACGCAGTATTTT
>TRBV4-2|NA|TRBD1|14|TRBJ1-1
CASSHRGIYTEAFF
TGTGCCAGCAGCCACAGGGGGATTTACACTGAAGCTTTCTTT
>TRBV2|few|TRBD1|14|TRBJ2-5
CARSGTGFEETQYF
TGTGCCAGGAGCGGGACAGGGTTCGAAGAGACCCAGTACTTC
>TRBV15|NA|TRBD1|15|TRBJ2-3
CATSPSDRAEDTQYF
TGTGCCACCAGCCCATCGGACAGGGCAGAAGATACGCAGTATTTT
>TRBV5-4|NA|NA|15|TRBJ2-7
CASTDRRLDPYEQYF
TGTGCCAGCACTGATAGGCGGCTAGACCCCTACGAGCAGTACTTC
>TRBV19|NA|NA|16|TRBJ1-1
CASSTGGGWGNTEAFF
TGTGCCAGTAGTACCGGCGGGGGCTGGGGGAACACTGAAGCTTTCTTT
>TRBV5-1|NA|TRBD2|15|TRBJ2-5
CASSLGLAGAETQYF
TGCGCCAGCAGCTTGGGTCTAGCGGGAGCGGAGACCCAGTACTTC
>TRBV28|NA|TRBD1|16|TRBJ1-2
CASSSPGKQGNYGYTF
TGTGCCAGCAGTTCCCCCGGGAAACAGGGGAACTATGGCTACACCTTC
>TRBV29-1|NA|TRBD1|14|TRBJ2-7
CSVVRDRDLYEQYF
TGCAGCGTTGTCCGGGACAGAGATTTATACGAGCAGTACTTC
>TRBV10-1|NA|NA|16|TRBJ1-1
CASSEAGEAGGTEAFF
TGCGCCAGCAGTGAGGCGGGCGAGGCCGGGGGGACTGAAGCTTTCTTT
>TRBV7-7|once|TRBD2|16|TRBJ2-1
CASSLEAAGRYNEQFF
TGTGCTAGCAGCTTAGAGGCAGCGGGACGCTACAATGAGCAGTTCTTC